The 4 T cell receptor beta chains reported below all come from one sample, sequenced in a study of regulatory T cells in long-lasting Graves disease. Relying on iRepertoire HTBI primers and Arm-PCR of CDR3 regions, the team built TCR beta libraries. TCRdb recomputed calls from the multiplex PCR reads with MiXCR, one row per CDR3 protein. The table records 400,000 to 500,000 distinct CDR3 sequences, around 21% of them present only once. Time point given: persistent/refractory GD, antithyroid drugs over 5 years with positive TRAb. RNA extracted from PBMCs served as the sequencing template. The material sequenced was peripheral blood mononuclear cells (PBMCs), taken when the disease was refractory, from a patient treated with antithyroid drugs. The source is a female donor with Graves disease.

This clonotype was observed at least ten times. The chain links TRBV6-5 to TRBJ2-7, with TRBD1 identical over 7 bases. The CDR3 is 15 amino acids. V dropped 2 bases and J dropped 3; count of bases not matched to a gene: 7. Germline CDR1 and CDR2: MNHEY and SVGAGI. The CDR3 DNA is TGTGCCAGCAGTTACGCGGACAGGTTGGTCTACGAGCAGTACTTC. Translating it yields CASSYADRLVYEQYF.

This clonotype appeared many times. The chain joins TRBV28 to TRBJ2-7, with 11 bases that match TRBD2. Germline assignment: CDR1 MDHEN and CDR2 SYDVKM. This CDR3 has 16 amino acids. The ends lost 7 bases at V and 1 base at J; junction bases unmatched: 9. In DNA form, the CDR3 reads TGTGCCAGCACCTCTTGGGGGACTAGCGGATCCTACGAGCAGTACTTC. This codes for CASTSWGTSGSYEQYF.

The chain links TRBV7-2 to TRBJ2-1; 9 nucleotides line up with TRBD2. The CDR3 runs to 14 residues. Trimming cost V 2 bases and J 12 bases; bases outside gene matches: 8. Germline loops: CDR1 SGHTA, CDR2 FQGNSA. The CDR3 nucleotides are TGTGCCAGCAGCTTATTTGGGGGAGCGGGAGGGCAGTTCTTC. Translated: CASSLFGGAGGQFF.

J is TRBJ1-6 and V is TRBV5-1; D possibly corresponds to TRBD1 (6 bases). The CDR3 covers 19 residues. Per germline, CDR1 SGHRS and CDR2 YFSETQ. V lost 1 base, J lost 6 bases, and 23 bases lay in between. The CDR3 is CASSLSGQRYSGVNSPLHF. DNA of the CDR3: TGCGCCAGCAGCTTGTCTGGACAGAGGTATTCTGGGGTTAATTCACCCCTCCACTTT.